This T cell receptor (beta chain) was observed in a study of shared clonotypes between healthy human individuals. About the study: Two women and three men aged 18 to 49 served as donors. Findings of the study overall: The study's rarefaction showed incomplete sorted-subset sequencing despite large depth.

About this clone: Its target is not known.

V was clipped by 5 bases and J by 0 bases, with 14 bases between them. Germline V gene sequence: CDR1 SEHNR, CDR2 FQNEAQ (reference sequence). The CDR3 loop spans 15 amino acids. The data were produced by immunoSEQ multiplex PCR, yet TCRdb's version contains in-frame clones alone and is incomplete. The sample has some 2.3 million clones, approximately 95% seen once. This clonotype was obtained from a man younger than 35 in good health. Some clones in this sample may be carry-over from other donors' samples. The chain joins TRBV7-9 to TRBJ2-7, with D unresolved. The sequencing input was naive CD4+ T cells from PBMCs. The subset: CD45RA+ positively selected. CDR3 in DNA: TGTGCCAGCAGCAAGTCGGGTGAAGACTCCTACGAGCAGTACTTC. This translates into CASSKSGEDSYEQYF.